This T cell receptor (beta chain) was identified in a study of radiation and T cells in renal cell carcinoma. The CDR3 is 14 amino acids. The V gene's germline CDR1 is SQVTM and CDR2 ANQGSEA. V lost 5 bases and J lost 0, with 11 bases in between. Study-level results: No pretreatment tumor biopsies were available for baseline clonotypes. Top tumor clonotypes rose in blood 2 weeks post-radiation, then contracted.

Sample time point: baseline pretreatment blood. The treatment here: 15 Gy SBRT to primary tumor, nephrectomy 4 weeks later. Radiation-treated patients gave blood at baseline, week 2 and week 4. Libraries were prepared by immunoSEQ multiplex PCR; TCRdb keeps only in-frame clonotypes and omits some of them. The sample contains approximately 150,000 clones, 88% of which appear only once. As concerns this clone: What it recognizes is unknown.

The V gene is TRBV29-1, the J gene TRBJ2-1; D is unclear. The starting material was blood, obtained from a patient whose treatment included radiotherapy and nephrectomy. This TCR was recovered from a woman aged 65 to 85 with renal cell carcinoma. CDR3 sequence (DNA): TGCAGCGTTCAGAAAAGGGACTCCTACAATGAGCAGTTCTTC. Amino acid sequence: CSVQKRDSYNEQFF.